Following are 30 T cell receptor beta chains from one sample sequenced in a study of cytomegalovirus exposure and HLA in healthy donors. Primers for the PCR totalled 60 Vbeta and 13 Jbeta. Sequencing used immunoSEQ multiplex PCR; TCRdb keeps in-frame clones, though not all of them. This sample yields 100,000 to 150,000 clones, of which 70% to 80% are seen a single time; about 2% belongs to the top ten. Sequenced material: PBMCs. The receptors were sampled from a man aged 18 to 30 in good health and CMV-seronegative.

V usage is TRBV6-6 and J usage is TRBJ1-1; 7 bases agree with TRBD1. Germline-derived CDR1 and CDR2 are MNHNY and SVGAGI (reference sequence). The CDR3 sequence is 15 residues long. The junction had 7 bases not matched to a gene; V was cut back by 6 bases and J by 0 bases. The CDR3 region has the DNA TGTGCCAGCAGCCCTGGGACAGCTATGAACACTGAAGCTTTCTTT. It yields the protein CASSPGTAMNTEAFF.

V is TRBV7-8 and J is TRBJ1-5, with D tentatively TRBD1 (6 bases). Between the trimmed V and J ends, which lost 1 base and 3 bases, there was a span of 10 bases. Per the germline V gene, CDR1 is SGHVS and CDR2 is FQNEAQ. The CDR3 is 15 amino acids. CDR3 loop: CASSLVQGLNQPQHF. The CDR3 DNA follows: TGTGCCAGCAGCTTAGTGCAGGGGCTCAATCAGCCCCAGCATTTT.

The chain combines TRBV21-1 with TRBJ1-2; the DNA was not used to check the table's D call, TRBD1. TRBV21-1 is tagged as a pseudogene. The CDR3 is made up of 14 amino acids. The CDR3 coding sequence is TGTGCCAGCACCAGACAGGGACGTATCGGTGGCTACACCTTC. Amino acids: CASTRQGRIGGYTF.

This chain joins TRBV6-1 and TRBJ2-1; TRBD2 matches at 8 bases. Germline CDR1 MNHNS, CDR2 SASEGT. The CDR3 runs 15 residues. The V segment lost 6 bases and the J segment 5 bases; nucleotides outside the gene matches: 9. DNA of the CDR3: TGTGCCAGCAGGGCCGAGACTAGCGCTAACAATGAGCAGTTCTTC. This translates into CASRAETSANNEQFF.

Turning to this clone: A read error may produce the germline difference seen at one junction end. The chain joins TRBV27 to TRBJ2-3; 7 bases map to TRBD1. Germline V gives CDR1 MNHEY, CDR2 SMNVEV (reference sequence). The CDR3 sequence is 14 residues long. DNA for the CDR3: TGTGCCAGCAGTCCCCGGGACAGCAAAGATACGCAGTATTTT. Amino acid sequence: CASSPRDSKDTQYF.

This clone has just a few counts. The chain employs TRBV28 and TRBJ1-2; D remains ambiguous. This CDR3 has 13 amino acids. Germline V gene data show CDR1 as MDHEN and CDR2 as SYDVKM. Trimming cost V 1 base and J 6 bases, with 9 bases left between them. The CDR3 sequence is CASSLSGSNGYTF. The DNA of the CDR3 is TGTGCCAGCAGTTTATCGGGGAGCAATGGCTACACCTTC.

Only one count was recorded for this clone. This chain links TRBV7-8 with TRBJ1-2, with 12 bases aligning to TRBD1. The CDR3 is 17 residues long. V gave up 3 bases and J gave up 2 bases; unmatched junction bases: 7. Germline V gives CDR1 SGHVS, CDR2 FQNEAQ. CDR3 sequence reads: CASSFTGTGGANYGYTF. The CDR3 DNA follows: TGTGCCAGCAGCTTTACCGGGACAGGGGGCGCCAACTATGGCTACACCTTC.

This rearrangement joins TRBV28 to TRBJ1-2; 7 bases are a match to TRBD1. V shed 4 bases, J shed 8 bases, and the junction held 4 bases outside the gene matches. This CDR3 contains 12 residues. Germline assignment: CDR1 MDHEN and CDR2 SYDVKM. The CDR3 coding sequence is TGTGCCAGCAGTTCCGGGACAGCCGGCTACACCTTC. Translation: CASSSGTAGYTF.

The gene calls are TRBV9 and TRBJ1-1; the D gene is possibly TRBD1 (6 bases). CDR1 is SGDLS and CDR2 is YYNGEE in the germline V gene. Trimming removed 3 bases from V and 1 base from J, with 13 bases in between. This CDR3 is built from 15 residues. The CDR3 region is CASSAGGHRNTEAFF. As DNA, the CDR3 is TGTGCCAGCAGCGCCGGGGGGCATCGGAACACTGAAGCTTTCTTT.

The CDR3 nucleotides are TGTGCCAGCAGAAACACAGGGGGCTCCCTCTGGGAGCAGTACTTC. Its protein is CASRNTGGSLWEQYF. This sequence joins TRBV27 and TRBJ2-7; 9 bases are shared with TRBD1. The germline CDR1 and CDR2 sequences are MNHEY and SMNVEV (reference sequence). The CDR3 runs to 15 residues. J gave up 7 bases and V 6 bases, and 13 bases lay outside the gene matches.

CDR3 sequence: CAGSGREQFF. In DNA form, the CDR3 reads TGCGCCGGTAGCGGGAGGGAGCAGTTCTTC. V and J are TRBV10-1 and TRBJ2-1, with TRBD2 matching 10 bases. This CDR3 is 10 amino acids long. With 11 bases clipped from V and 10 bases from J, the junction kept 2 bases outside the gene matches. Germline V gene sequence: CDR1 WNHNN, CDR2 SYGVQD (reference sequence).

The chain joins TRBV28 to TRBJ2-7; tentatively, D is TRBD1 (5 bases). CDR3 size: 13 residues. V shed 5 bases and J shed 4 bases, with 12 bases lying between them. Germline CDR1 reads MDHEN; CDR2 reads SYDVKM. The CDR3 reads CASSARQRYEQYF. The CDR3 DNA sequence: TGTGCCAGCAGTGCACGACAGCGATACGAGCAGTACTTC.

The chain has TRBV6-1 and TRBJ1-3; a possible D gene is TRBD1 (5 bases). Germline values: CDR1 MNHNS, CDR2 SASEGT. Trimming pared 3 bases from V and 0 bases from J, leaving 12 bases between. This CDR3 contains 16 residues. CDR3 sequence: CASSDRPGNSGNTIYF. CDR3 DNA sequence: TGTGCCAGCAGTGACCGACCAGGGAACTCTGGAAACACCATATATTTT.

The V call is TRBV9, the J call TRBJ1-2, with TRBD1 matching 7 bases. The germline gives CDR1 SGDLS, CDR2 YYNGEE. The CDR3 is made up of 12 amino acids. V trimming: 7 bases; J trimming: 8 bases; junction bases outside the gene matches: 8. The CDR3 nucleotides are TGTGCCAGCGAGCACAGGGGAGGAGGCTACACCTTC. It specifies CASEHRGGGYTF.

This chain joins TRBV18 and TRBJ2-7, with TRBD2 matching over 10 bases. V lost 4 bases to trimming and J lost 6 bases; unmatched junction nucleotides: 9. The germline V gene has CDR1 KGHSH and CDR2 LQKENI. The CDR3 is made up of 15 amino acids. The CDR3 protein is CASSLKAGGAVEQYF. CDR3 nucleotide sequence: TGTGCCAGCTCACTAAAAGCGGGAGGGGCCGTCGAGCAGTACTTC.

The chain combines TRBV6-6 with TRBJ2-5, with D perhaps matching TRBD2 (7 bases). The CDR3 length is 15 residues. V lost 0 bases, J lost 5 bases, and 13 bases lay in between. Germline V gene lookup returns CDR1 MNHNY and CDR2 SVGAGI (reference sequence). The CDR3 reads CASSYSGGRGETQYF. Written as DNA, the CDR3 is TGTGCCAGCAGTTACTCGGGGGGGCGCGGCGAGACCCAGTACTTC.

The J gene is TRBJ1-4, the V gene TRBV13, with D tentatively TRBD1 (6 bases). The CDR3 spans 15 residues. The V end lost 0 bases, the J end lost 7 bases, and 12 bases lay between the germline ends. The germline CDR1 and CDR2 sequences are PRHDT and FYEKMQ (reference sequence). The DNA for the CDR3 is TGTGCCAGCAGCTTAGGTGGGGGCGCGGGTGAAAAACTGTTTTTT. Its translation: CASSLGGGAGEKLFF.

The CDR3 region has the DNA TGCGCCAGCAGCTTGTTTCGGGCGGGAGTTCTTACCGGGGAGCTGTTTTTT. Protein sequence: CASSLFRAGVLTGELFF. The genes are TRBV5-1 and TRBJ2-2, with 7 bases identical to TRBD2. Germline trimming cut 1 base from V and 5 bases from J; bases unmatched to any gene: 11. This CDR3 contains 17 residues. The germline V gene has CDR1 SGHRS and CDR2 YFSETQ.

The rearrangement uses TRBV18 and TRBJ2-5; a possible D gene is TRBD1 (6 bases). V gave up 2 bases and J gave up 2 bases, with 18 bases separating them. This CDR3 is built from 17 residues. Per germline, CDR1 KGHSH and CDR2 LQKENI. The CDR3 coding sequence is TGTGCCAGCTCACCATTCAATACAGGGTTACAACAAGAGACCCAGTACTTC. It encodes CASSPFNTGLQQETQYF.

The genes are TRBV18 and TRBJ2-7, with D unresolved. CDR1 is KGHSH, CDR2 LQKENI, per germline. V lost 0 bases and J 3 bases, leaving 12 bases between the germline ends. The CDR3 is 15 residues long. CDR3: CASSPPRAGLYEQYF. CDR3 coding DNA: TGTGCCAGCTCACCACCGAGAGCAGGTCTCTACGAGCAGTACTTC.

The chain recombines TRBV27 with TRBJ2-5, with 12 bases fitting TRBD1. With V trimmed by 6 bases and J by 5 bases, 7 bases remained unmatched. The CDR3 is 15 amino acids. Germline loops: CDR1 MNHEY, CDR2 SMNVEV (reference sequence). The CDR3, as DNA: TGTGCCAGCAGCCACCGGGACAGGGGGCGCGAGACCCAGTACTTC. This sequence encodes CASSHRDRGRETQYF.

This clone has only a few counts. In DNA form, the CDR3 reads TGTGCCAGCAGTGAAGCGGAACGGGACAGACACGTC. It encodes CASSEAERDRHV. The V and J genes are TRBV6-1 and TRBJ2-7, with 7 bases matching TRBD1. The CDR3 spans 12 residues. CDR1 is MNHNS, CDR2 SASEGT, per germline.

This chain uses TRBV14 with TRBJ1-1; D is unclear. The CDR3 has 15 residues. Germline values: CDR1 SGHDN, CDR2 FVKESK. The V end lost 1 base, the J end lost 2 bases, and 11 bases lay between the germline ends. For the CDR3, the DNA is TGTGCCAGCAGCCAAGGGGTACTGACTAACACTGAAGCTTTCTTT. The encoded protein is CASSQGVLTNTEAFF.

This chain connects TRBV10-2 to TRBJ2-7, with 12 bases lining up with TRBD1. This CDR3 has 16 residues. Per germline, CDR1 WSHSY and CDR2 SAAADI. As DNA, the CDR3 is TGCGCCAGCAGTGACCCCGGGACAGGGGGCTCCCACGAGCAGTACGTC. It translates to CASSDPGTGGSHEQYV.

The chain couples TRBV7-9 to TRBJ2-2; D is perhaps TRBD2 (6 bases). Germline CDR1 SEHNR, CDR2 FQNEAQ (reference sequence). There are 17 residues in the CDR3. V was pared by 10 bases and J by 0 bases, with 21 bases between. This CDR3 reads CATAEWVAEANTGELFF. The CDR3 region has the DNA TGTGCCACCGCGGAATGGGTAGCGGAGGCGAACACCGGGGAGCTGTTTTTT.

This sequence joins TRBV5-1 and TRBJ1-4, with D perhaps matching TRBD1 (5 bases). The CDR3 has 15 amino acids. V dropped 4 bases and J dropped 4 bases, with 14 bases sitting between them. The germline CDR1 and CDR2 sequences are SGHRS and YFSETQ. In DNA form, the CDR3 reads TGCGCCAGCAGCGTTGGGGCAGCCGGTAATGAAAAACTGTTTTTT. Translation: CASSVGAAGNEKLFF.

This clone has just one count. This sequence joins TRBV7-2 and TRBJ2-7; TRBD2 agrees at 7 bases. The V segment lost 2 bases and the J segment 4 bases; nucleotides outside the gene matches: 2. The germline V gene encodes CDR1 SGHTA and CDR2 FQGNSA. The CDR3 consists of 13 residues. For the CDR3, the DNA is TGTGCCAGCAGCTTATCCGGGGGGTACGAGCAGTACTTC. Protein: CASSLSGGYEQYF.

The chain joins TRBV6-1 to TRBJ2-7, with TRBD2 matching 9 bases. The germline V gene has CDR1 MNHNS and CDR2 SASEGT. The CDR3 contains 14 residues. V lost 4 bases to trimming and J lost 7 bases; unmatched junction nucleotides: 8. The DNA of the CDR3 is TGTGCCAGCAGTGCAGTTAGCGGGAGACGGGAGCAGTACGTC. Its translation is CASSAVSGRREQYV.

The rearrangement links TRBV27 to TRBJ1-3; D possibly corresponds to TRBD1 (5 bases). CDR3 length: 13 residues. Germline CDR1 reads MNHEY; CDR2 reads SMNVEV (reference sequence). The ends were cut back, 0 bases at V and 6 bases at J, with 6 bases in the middle. CDR3 residues: CASSLSRENTIYF. CDR3 coding DNA: TGTGCCAGCAGTTTATCCAGGGAAAACACCATATATTTT.

This clone was detected only once. The chain joins TRBV6-5 to TRBJ2-5, with 9 bases identical to TRBD1. The DNA end lines up better with TRBJ2-7; the J call may be wrong. Germline CDR1 reads MNHEY; CDR2 reads SVGAGI. CDR3 length equals 15 residues. The chain's CDR3 is CASRLDRGGSYEQYF. For the CDR3, the DNA is TGTGCCAGCAGACTCGACAGGGGGGGTTCCTACGAGCAGTACTTC.